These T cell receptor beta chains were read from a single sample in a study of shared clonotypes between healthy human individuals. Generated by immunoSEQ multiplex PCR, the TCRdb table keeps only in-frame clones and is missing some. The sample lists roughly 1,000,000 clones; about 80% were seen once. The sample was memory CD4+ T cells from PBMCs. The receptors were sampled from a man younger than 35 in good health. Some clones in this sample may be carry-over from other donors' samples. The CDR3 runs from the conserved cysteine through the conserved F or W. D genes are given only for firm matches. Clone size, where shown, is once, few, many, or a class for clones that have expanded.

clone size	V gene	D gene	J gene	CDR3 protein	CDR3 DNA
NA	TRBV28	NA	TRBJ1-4	CASSSTAGGGEKLFF	TGTGCCAGCAGTTCTACAGCTGGTGGAGGGGAAAAACTGTTTTTT
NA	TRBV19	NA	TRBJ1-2	CASRRGSGYGYTF	TGTGCCAGTAGAAGAGGCAGCGGCTATGGCTACACCTTC
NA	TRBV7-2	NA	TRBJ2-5	CASKGQPQETQYF	TGTGCCAGCAAGGGACAACCACAAGAGACCCAGTACTTC
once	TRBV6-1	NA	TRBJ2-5	CASSEAVPRAQYF	TGTGCCAGCAGTGAAGCTGTACCAAGGGCCCAGTACTTC
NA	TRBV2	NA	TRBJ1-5	CASSEVNLNQPQHF	TGTGCCAGCAGTGAAGTGAACCTCAATCAGCCCCAGCATTTT
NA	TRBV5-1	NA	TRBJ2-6	CASTGAPGANVLTF	TGCGCCAGCACCGGGGCCCCTGGGGCCAACGTCCTGACTTTC
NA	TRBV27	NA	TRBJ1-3	CARPPRAGIPGNTIYF	TGTGCCAGACCTCCTCGGGCAGGAATTCCTGGAAACACCATATATTTT
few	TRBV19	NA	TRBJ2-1	CASSTRREYNEQFF	TGTGCCAGTAGTACGAGACGGGAATACAATGAGCAGTTCTTC
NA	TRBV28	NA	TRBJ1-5	CASSKVQAYSNQPQHF	TGTGCCAGCAGTAAGGTACAAGCTTATAGCAATCAGCCCCAGCATTTT
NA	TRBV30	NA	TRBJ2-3	CAWAIGDTQYF	TGTGCCTGGGCAATTGGTGATACGCAGTATTTT
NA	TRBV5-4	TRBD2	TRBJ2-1	CASRPRTSGSWNEQFF	TGTGCCAGCAGACCTAGGACTAGCGGGAGTTGGAATGAGCAGTTCTTC
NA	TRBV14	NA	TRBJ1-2	CASSRRAAANYGYTF	TGTGCCAGCAGCCGTAGGGCCGCAGCTAACTATGGCTACACCTTC
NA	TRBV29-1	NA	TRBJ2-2	CSVVPGRNTGELFF	TGCAGCGTTGTGCCGGGACGGAACACCGGGGAGCTGTTTTTT
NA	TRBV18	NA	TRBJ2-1	CASSPVGNNEQFF	TGTGCCAGCTCACCAGTAGGGAACAATGAGCAGTTCTTC
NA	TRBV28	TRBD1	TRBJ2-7	CASSLTGLPYEQYF	TGTGCCAGCAGTTTGACAGGGCTCCCCTACGAGCAGTACTTC
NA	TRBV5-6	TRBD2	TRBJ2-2	CASSAHDKGLAGETGELFF	TGTGCCAGCAGCGCACATGATAAAGGACTAGCGGGAGAGACCGGGGAGCTGTTTTTT
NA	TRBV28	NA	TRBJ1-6	CASSYNRALPIKPLHF	TGTGCCAGCAGTTACAACAGGGCGCTTCCTATAAAGCCCCTCCACTTC
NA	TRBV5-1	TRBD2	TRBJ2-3	CASSSGLAGESDTQYF	TGCGCCAGCAGCTCCGGACTAGCGGGAGAGTCGGATACGCAGTATTTT
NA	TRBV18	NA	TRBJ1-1	CASSPVSFEAFF	TGTGCCAGCTCACCGGTCAGCTTTGAAGCTTTCTTT
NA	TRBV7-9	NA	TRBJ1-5	CASSPVYQGGNQPQHF	TGTGCCAGCAGCCCAGTGTATCAGGGAGGCAATCAGCCCCAGCATTTT
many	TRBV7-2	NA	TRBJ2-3	CASSFSRGTDTQYF	TGTGCCAGCAGCTTTTCACGGGGCACAGATACGCAGTATTTT
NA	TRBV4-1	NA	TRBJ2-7	CASSQVWQNYEQYF	TGCGCCAGCAGCCAAGTGTGGCAGAACTACGAGCAGTACTTC